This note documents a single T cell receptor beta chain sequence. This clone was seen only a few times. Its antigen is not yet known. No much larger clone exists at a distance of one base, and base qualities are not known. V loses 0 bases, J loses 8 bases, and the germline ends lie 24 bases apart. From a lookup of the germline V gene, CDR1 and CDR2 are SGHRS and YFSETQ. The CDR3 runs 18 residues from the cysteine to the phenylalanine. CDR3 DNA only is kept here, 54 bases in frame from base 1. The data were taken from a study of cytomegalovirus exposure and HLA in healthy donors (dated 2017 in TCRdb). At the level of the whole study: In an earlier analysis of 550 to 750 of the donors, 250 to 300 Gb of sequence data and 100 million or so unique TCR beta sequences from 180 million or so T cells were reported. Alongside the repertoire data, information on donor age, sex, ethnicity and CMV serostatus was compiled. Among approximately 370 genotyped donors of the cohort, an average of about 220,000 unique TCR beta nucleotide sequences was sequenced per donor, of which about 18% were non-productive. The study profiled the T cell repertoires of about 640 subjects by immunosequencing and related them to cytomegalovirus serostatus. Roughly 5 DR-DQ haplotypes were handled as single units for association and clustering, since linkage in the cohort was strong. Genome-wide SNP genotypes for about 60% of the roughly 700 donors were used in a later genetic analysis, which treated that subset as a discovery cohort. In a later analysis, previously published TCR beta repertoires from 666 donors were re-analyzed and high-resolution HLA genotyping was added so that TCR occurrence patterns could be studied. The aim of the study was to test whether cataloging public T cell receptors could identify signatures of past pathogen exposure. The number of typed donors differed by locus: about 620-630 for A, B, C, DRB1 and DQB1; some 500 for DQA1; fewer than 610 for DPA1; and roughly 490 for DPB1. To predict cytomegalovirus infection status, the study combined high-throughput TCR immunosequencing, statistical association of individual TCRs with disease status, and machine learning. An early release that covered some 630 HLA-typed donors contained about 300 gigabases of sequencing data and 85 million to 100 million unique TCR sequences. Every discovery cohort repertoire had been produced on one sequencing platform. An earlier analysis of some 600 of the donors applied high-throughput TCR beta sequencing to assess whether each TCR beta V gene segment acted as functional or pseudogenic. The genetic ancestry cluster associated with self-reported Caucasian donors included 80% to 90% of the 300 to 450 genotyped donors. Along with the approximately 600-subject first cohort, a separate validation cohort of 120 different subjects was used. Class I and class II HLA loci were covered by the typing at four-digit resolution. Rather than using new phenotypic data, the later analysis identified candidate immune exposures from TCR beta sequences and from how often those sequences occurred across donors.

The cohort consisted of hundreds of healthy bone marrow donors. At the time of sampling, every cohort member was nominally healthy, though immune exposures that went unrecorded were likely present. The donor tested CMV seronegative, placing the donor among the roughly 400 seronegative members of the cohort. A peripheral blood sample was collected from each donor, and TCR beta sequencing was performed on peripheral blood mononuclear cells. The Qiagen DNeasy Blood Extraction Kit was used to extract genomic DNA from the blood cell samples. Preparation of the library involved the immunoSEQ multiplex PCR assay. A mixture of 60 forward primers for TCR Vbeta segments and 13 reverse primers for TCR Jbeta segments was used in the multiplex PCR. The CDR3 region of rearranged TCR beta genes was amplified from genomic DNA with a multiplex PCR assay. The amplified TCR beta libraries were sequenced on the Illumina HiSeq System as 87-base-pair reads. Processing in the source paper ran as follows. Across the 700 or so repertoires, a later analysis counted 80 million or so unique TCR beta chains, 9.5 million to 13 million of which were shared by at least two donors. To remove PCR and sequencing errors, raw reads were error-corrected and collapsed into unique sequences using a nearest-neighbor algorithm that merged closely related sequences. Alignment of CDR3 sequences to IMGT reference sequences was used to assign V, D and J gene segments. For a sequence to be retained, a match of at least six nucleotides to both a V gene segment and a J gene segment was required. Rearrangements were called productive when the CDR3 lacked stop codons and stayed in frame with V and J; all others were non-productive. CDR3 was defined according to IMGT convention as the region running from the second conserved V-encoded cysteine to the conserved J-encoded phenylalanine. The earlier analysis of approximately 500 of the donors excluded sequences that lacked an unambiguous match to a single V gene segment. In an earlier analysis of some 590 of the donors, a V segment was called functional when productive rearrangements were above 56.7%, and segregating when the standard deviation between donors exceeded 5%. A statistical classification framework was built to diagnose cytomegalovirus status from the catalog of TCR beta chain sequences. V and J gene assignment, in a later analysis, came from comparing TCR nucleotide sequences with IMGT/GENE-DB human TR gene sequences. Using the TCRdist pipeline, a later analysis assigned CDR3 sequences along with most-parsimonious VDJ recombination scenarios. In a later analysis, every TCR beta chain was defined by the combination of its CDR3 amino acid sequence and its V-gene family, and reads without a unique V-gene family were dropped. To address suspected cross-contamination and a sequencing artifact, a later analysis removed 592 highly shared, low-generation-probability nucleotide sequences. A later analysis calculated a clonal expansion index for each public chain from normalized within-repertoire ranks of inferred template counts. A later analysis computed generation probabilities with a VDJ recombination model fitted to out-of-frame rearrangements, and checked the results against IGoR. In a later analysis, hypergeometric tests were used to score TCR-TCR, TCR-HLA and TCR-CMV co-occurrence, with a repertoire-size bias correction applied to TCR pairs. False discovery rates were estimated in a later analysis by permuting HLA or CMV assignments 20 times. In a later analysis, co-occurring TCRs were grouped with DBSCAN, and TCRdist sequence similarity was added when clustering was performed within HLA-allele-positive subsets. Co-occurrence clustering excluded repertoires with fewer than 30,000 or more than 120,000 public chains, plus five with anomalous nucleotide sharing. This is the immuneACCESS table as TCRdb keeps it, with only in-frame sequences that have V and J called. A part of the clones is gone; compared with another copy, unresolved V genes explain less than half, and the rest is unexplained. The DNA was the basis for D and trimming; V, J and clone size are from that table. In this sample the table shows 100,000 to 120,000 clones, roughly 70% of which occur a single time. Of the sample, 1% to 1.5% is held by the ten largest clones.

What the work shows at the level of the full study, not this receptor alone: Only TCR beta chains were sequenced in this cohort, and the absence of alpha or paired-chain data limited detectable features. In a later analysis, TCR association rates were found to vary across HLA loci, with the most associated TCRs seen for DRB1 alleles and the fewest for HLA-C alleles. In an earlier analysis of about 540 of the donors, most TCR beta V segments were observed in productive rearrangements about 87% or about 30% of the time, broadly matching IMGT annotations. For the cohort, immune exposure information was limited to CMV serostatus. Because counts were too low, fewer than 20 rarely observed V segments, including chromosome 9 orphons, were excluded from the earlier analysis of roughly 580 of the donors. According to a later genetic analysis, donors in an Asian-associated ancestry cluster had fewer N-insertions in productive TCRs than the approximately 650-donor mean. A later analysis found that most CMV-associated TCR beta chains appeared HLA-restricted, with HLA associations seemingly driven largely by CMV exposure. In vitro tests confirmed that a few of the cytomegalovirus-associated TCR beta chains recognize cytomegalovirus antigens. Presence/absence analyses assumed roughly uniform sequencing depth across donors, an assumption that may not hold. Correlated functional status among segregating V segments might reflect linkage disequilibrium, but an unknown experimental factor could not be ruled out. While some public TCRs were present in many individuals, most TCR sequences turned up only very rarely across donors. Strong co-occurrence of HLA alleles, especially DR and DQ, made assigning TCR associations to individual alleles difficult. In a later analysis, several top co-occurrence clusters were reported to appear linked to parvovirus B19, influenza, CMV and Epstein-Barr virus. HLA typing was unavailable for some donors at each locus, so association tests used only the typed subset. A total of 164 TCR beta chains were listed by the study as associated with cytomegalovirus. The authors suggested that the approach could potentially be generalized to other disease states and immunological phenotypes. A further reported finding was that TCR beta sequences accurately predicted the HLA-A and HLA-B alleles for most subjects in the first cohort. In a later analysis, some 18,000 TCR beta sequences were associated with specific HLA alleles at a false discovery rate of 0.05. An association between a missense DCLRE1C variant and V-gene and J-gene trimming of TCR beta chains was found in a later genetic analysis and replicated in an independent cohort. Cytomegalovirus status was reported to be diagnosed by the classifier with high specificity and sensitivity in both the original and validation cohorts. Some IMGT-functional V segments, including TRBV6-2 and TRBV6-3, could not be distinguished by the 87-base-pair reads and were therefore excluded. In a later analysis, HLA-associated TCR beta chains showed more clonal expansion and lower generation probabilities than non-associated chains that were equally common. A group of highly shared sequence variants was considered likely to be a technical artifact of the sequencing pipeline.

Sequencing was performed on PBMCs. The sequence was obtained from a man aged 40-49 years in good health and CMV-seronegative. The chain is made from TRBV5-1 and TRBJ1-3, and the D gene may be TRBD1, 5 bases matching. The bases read TGCGCCAGCAGCTTGGCCGTACGCGGGGGTACGAATAGGGACACCATATATTTT. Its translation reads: CASSLAVRGGTNRDTIYF.